This TCR beta chain was recorded in a study of post-analysis software for immune sequencing data. At the level of the study: Recorded disease courses covered relapsing-remitting, secondary progressive and progressive-relapsing multiple sclerosis. Some patients had no subtype annotation. Study observations and caveats: Comparison with controls showed significantly lower normalized Chao1 diversity in multiple sclerosis patients. The F measure placed samples prepared in the same batch into strongly shared clusters. In patients, TRBV5-6, TRBV5-1 and TRBV20-1 belonged to four or five TRBV segments found more frequently than in controls.

Incorporated into the TCR beta cDNA libraries were unique molecular identifiers, which served to reduce PCR and sequencing biases. Each sample of about 0.95 to 11 million input T cells yielded 500,000 or so cDNA molecules, so each molecule approximated one T cell. TCRdb re-analysed the PCR reads in MiXCR, keeping a single row per CDR3 protein. The sample contains some 370,000 distinct CDR3 sequences, around 33% of which appear only once. This CDR3 has 17 amino acids. The V gene end was trimmed by 5 bases and the J gene end by 7 bases; junction bases not matched to a gene: 16. CDR1 SGDLS and CDR2 YYNGEE come from the germline V gene. Details on this clonotype: Its specificity is unknown.

The chain carries TRBV9 and TRBJ2-5; TRBD2 matches at 11 bases. Input material: blood. This receptor was obtained from a girl under 18 with multiple sclerosis. CDR3 sequence (DNA): TGTGCCAGCAGTCCCCTCGGTAGCGGGGGGGCCAGACCGACCCAGTACTTC. Translated: CASSPLGSGGARPTQYF.